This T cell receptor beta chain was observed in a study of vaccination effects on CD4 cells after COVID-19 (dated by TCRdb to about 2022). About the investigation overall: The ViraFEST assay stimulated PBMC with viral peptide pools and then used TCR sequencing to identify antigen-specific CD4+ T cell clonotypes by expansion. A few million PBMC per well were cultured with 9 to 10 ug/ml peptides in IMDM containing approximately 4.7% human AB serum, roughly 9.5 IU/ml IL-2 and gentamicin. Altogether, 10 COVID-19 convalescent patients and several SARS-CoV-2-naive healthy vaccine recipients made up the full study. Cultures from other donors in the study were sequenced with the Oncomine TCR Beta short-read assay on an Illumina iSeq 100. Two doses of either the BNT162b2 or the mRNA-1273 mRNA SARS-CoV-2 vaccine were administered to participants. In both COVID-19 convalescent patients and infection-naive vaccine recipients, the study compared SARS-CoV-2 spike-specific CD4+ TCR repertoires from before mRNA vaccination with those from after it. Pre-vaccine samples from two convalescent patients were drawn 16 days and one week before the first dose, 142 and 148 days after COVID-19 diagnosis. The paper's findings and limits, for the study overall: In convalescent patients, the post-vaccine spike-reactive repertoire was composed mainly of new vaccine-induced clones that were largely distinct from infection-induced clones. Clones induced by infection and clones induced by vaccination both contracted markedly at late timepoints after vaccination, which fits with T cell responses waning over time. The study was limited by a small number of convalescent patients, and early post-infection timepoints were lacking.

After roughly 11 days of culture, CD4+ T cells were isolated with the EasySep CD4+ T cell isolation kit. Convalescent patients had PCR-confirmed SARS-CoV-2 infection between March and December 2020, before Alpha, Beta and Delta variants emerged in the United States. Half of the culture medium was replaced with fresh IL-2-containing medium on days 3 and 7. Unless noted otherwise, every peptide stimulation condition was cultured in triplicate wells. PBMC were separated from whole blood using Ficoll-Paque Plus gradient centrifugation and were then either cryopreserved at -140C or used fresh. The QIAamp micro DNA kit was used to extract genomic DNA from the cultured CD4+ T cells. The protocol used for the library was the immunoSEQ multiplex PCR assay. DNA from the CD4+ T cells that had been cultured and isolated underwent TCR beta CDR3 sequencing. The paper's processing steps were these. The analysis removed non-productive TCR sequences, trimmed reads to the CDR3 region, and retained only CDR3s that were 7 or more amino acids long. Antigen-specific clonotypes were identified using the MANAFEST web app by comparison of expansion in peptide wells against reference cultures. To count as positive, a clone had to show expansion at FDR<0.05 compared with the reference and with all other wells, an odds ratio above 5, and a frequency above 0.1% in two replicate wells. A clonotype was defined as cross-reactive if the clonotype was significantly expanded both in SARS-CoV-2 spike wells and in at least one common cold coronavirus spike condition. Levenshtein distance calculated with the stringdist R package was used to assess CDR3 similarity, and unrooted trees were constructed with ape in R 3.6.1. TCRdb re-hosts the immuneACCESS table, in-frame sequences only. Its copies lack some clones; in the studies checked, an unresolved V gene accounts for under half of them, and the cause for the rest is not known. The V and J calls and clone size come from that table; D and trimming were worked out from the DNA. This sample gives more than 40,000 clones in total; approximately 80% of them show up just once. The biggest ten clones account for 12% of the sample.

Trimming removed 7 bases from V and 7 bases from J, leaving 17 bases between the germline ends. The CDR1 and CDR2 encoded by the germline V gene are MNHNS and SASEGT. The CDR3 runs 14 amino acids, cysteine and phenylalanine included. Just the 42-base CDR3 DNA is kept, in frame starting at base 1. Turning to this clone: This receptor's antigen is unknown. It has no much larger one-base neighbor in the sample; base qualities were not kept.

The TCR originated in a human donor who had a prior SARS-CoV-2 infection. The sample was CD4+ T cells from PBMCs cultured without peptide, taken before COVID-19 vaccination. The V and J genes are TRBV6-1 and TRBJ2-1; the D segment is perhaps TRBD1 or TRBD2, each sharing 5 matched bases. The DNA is TGTGCCAGCACCCTCGAGGGGTTAGGGAATGAGCAGTTCTTC. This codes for CASTLEGLGNEQFF.